The 29 T cell receptor beta chains below come from one sample, sequenced in a study of shared clonotypes between healthy human individuals. Naive CD8 cells comprised CD45RO-negative, CCR7-positively selected cells, excluding terminally differentiated effector memory CD45RA+ cells. The table came from immunoSEQ multiplex PCR; TCRdb's copy has only in-frame clones and leaves some out. The data contain about 580,000 clones, roughly 98% of them singletons. Sequencing used naive CD8+ T cells sorted from blood. The receptors here all came from a young man in good health.

The chain couples TRBV4-1 to TRBJ2-3; TRBD2 matches 9 bases. CDR3 length equals 16 residues. The V gene's germline CDR1 is MGHRA and CDR2 YSYEKL. The junction had 11 bases not matched to a gene; V was cut back by 4 bases and J by 6 bases. CDR3 nucleotide sequence: TGCGCCAGCAGCCCCATTATTGCGGGAGGGCCGGATACGCAGTATTTT. Protein product: CASSPIIAGGPDTQYF.

This chain joins TRBV9 and TRBJ2-7; D is possibly TRBD1 (5 bases). V was pared by 3 bases and J by 6 bases, with 13 bases between. The length of the CDR3 is 13 residues. CDR1 is SGDLS, CDR2 YYNGEE, per germline. CDR3: CASSAVGASEQYF. Written as DNA, the CDR3 is TGTGCCAGCAGCGCAGTAGGGGCAAGCGAGCAGTACTTC.

The V call is TRBV27, the J call TRBJ2-7; 8 bases are shared with TRBD2. CDR1 MNHEY and CDR2 SMNVEV come from the germline V gene (reference sequence). This CDR3 is built from 12 residues. V trimming: 7 bases; J trimming: 5 bases; junction bases outside the gene matches: 4. CDR3 sequence: CASNRSGNEQYF. For the CDR3, the DNA is TGTGCCAGCAACCGTAGCGGGAACGAGCAGTACTTC.

CDR3 bases: TGCAGCGTTTTCGCCCGGGCCGTGGACGGCTACACCTTC. This sequence encodes CSVFARAVDGYTF. V and J are TRBV29-1 and TRBJ1-2; D uncertain. V lost 5 bases, J lost 8 bases, and 18 bases lay in between. The CDR3 extends over 13 amino acids. Germline CDR1 SQVTM, CDR2 ANQGSEA.

The chain is built from TRBV7-6 and TRBJ2-1, with D possibly matching TRBD1 (7 bases). The CDR3 totals 16 residues. Trimming stripped 5 bases from V and 0 bases from J, with 14 bases between. Germline-derived CDR1 and CDR2 are SGHVS and FNYEAQ. CDR3: CASSRRDSSSYNEQFF. CDR3 in DNA: TGTGCCAGCAGCCGGCGGGACAGCAGCTCCTACAATGAGCAGTTCTTC.

V usage is TRBV4-1 and J usage is TRBJ1-1; 9 nucleotides match TRBD1. The trim removed 7 bases at V and 1 base at J, leaving 7 bases unmatched. The CDR3 consists of 15 residues. CDR1 MGHRA and CDR2 YSYEKL come from the germline V gene. The CDR3 region is CASISTGGTNTEAFF. The CDR3 nucleotides read TGCGCCAGCATCTCGACAGGGGGTACGAACACTGAAGCTTTCTTT.

Concerning this clone: The sample has other DNA sequences that encode this CDR3 too. The chain links TRBV27 to TRBJ2-7; 11 bases agree with TRBD1. Germline trimming cut 4 bases from V and 4 bases from J; bases unmatched to any gene: 3. The CDR3 extends over 14 amino acids. The germline gives CDR1 MNHEY, CDR2 SMNVEV (reference sequence). The CDR3 DNA reads TGTGCCAGCAGTTCCCGGGACAGGGGGTACGAGCAGTACTTC. This gives the protein CASSSRDRGYEQYF.

In regard to this clone: The identical CDR3 is also encoded by other nucleotide sequences in the sample. The CDR3 protein is CASSLSSAGGTYEQYF. CDR3 in DNA: TGTGCCAGCAGTTTAAGCTCGGCAGGGGGTACCTACGAGCAGTACTTC. The rearrangement uses TRBV27 and TRBJ2-7; the match to TRBD1 covers 7 bases. Looked up from germline, CDR1 is MNHEY and CDR2 is SMNVEV (reference sequence). This CDR3 contains 16 residues. Germline trimming cut 2 bases from V and 2 bases from J; bases unmatched to any gene: 9.

The rearrangement uses TRBV2 and TRBJ1-1; no definite D call. CDR1 is SNHLY and CDR2 is FYNNEI in the germline V gene. CDR3 length: 15 amino acids. V shed 1 base and J shed 1 base, with 10 bases lying between them. The CDR3 protein is CASSEGIRQNTEAFF. CDR3 nucleotides: TGTGCCAGCAGTGAAGGGATTAGACAGAACACTGAAGCTTTCTTT.

This sequence joins TRBV4-2 and TRBJ2-1; 10 bases match TRBD2. The V gene's germline CDR1 is LGHNA and CDR2 YNFKEQ. J lost 7 bases, V lost 4 bases, and 10 bases had no gene match. The CDR3 loop spans 16 amino acids. In nucleotides, the CDR3 is TGTGCCAGCAGCCCCACTTCCGGGACTAGCGAAAATGAGCAGTTCTTC. This sequence encodes CASSPTSGTSENEQFF.

This chain joins TRBV27 and TRBJ2-2; possible D gene TRBD1, 8 bases. Between the trimmed V and J ends, which lost 3 bases and 7 bases, there was a span of 18 bases. The CDR3 covers 16 residues. Germline CDR1 MNHEY, CDR2 SMNVEV (reference sequence). The CDR3 DNA follows: TGTGCCAGCAGTTTCTGGACAGGGAGGGTGGTCGGGGAGCTGTTTTTT. Encoded protein: CASSFWTGRVVGELFF.

This chain links TRBV4-1 with TRBJ1-4, with D hard to call. The V gene's germline CDR1 is MGHRA and CDR2 YSYEKL. The V and J ends lost 4 bases and 5 bases respectively, with 14 bases between them. CDR3 length equals 15 residues. CDR3 region: CASSPLEAGNEKLFF. CDR3 DNA: TGCGCCAGCAGCCCCCTGGAAGCGGGAAATGAAAAACTGTTTTTT.

The chain joins TRBV10-3 to TRBJ1-2; 7 bases line up with TRBD1. This CDR3 has 16 residues. Germline V CDR1 and CDR2: ENHRY, SYGVKD. The V segment lost 3 bases and the J segment 2 bases; nucleotides outside the gene matches: 9. DNA of the CDR3: TGTGCCATCAGTGACCCAGGGACAGCGGACAACTATGGCTACACCTTC. Its translation is CAISDPGTADNYGYTF.

The V call is TRBV28, the J call TRBJ2-3, with 14 bases aligning to TRBD2. CDR1 is MDHEN, CDR2 SYDVKM, per germline. V gave up 3 bases and J gave up 4 bases; unmatched junction bases: 12. CDR3 size: 19 residues. CDR3 sequence reads: CASSFIVTSGRAKADTQYF. CDR3 DNA: TGTGCCAGCAGTTTCATTGTGACTAGCGGGAGGGCCAAGGCAGATACGCAGTATTTT.

V is TRBV11-2 and J is TRBJ2-7; 7 bases are a match to TRBD1. Trimming at V came to 4 bases and at J to 3 bases, leaving 3 bases not matched to a gene. The germline gives CDR1 SGHAT, CDR2 FQNNGV. The CDR3 sequence is 13 residues long. This CDR3 reads CASSSGQVYEQYF. The CDR3 DNA is TGTGCCAGCAGCTCTGGACAGGTCTACGAGCAGTACTTC.

This sequence joins TRBV5-1 and TRBJ2-7; D not resolved. The CDR3 runs 13 residues. The germline V gene encodes CDR1 SGHRS and CDR2 YFSETQ. Trimming stripped 4 bases from V and 4 bases from J, with 12 bases between. CDR3 protein: CASSPSPLYEQYF. Here the CDR3 DNA reads TGCGCCAGCAGCCCCAGTCCTTTATACGAGCAGTACTTC.

The chain has TRBV19 and TRBJ1-2, with 10 bases identical to TRBD1. V dropped 5 bases and J dropped 4; count of bases not matched to a gene: 13. The CDR3 extends over 17 amino acids. Germline assignment: CDR1 LNHDA and CDR2 SQIVND (reference sequence). This CDR3 reads CASSSGTGAPEGYGYTF. CDR3 coding DNA: TGTGCCAGTAGTTCCGGGACAGGGGCCCCCGAGGGCTATGGCTACACCTTC.

This clone was seen a single time. The chain recombines TRBV5-1 with TRBJ2-3; D gene unclear. The germline gives CDR1 SGHRS, CDR2 YFSETQ. The CDR3 sequence is 18 residues long. V lost 1 base, J lost 4 bases, and 22 bases lay in between. The CDR3 region is CASSLKGQPTQVPDTQYF. CDR3 in DNA: TGCGCCAGCAGCTTGAAGGGTCAACCCACCCAAGTCCCAGATACGCAGTATTTT.

The V gene is TRBV27, the J gene TRBJ2-7, with 9 bases identical to TRBD2. The CDR3 is made up of 15 amino acids. V shed 2 bases and J 4 bases; nucleotides not matched to a gene: 6. The germline V gene encodes CDR1 MNHEY and CDR2 SMNVEV (reference sequence). This CDR3 is CASSLEAGGAYEQYF. Written as DNA, the CDR3 is TGTGCCAGCAGTTTAGAAGCGGGAGGTGCGTACGAGCAGTACTTC.

The J gene is TRBJ1-1, the V gene TRBV4-2; no clear D. Germline lookup yields CDR1 LGHNA and CDR2 YNFKEQ. This CDR3 has 15 amino acids. The V end lost 0 bases, the J end lost 1 base, and 9 bases lay between the germline ends. DNA for the CDR3: TGTGCCAGCAGCCAAGATGCCGTCTCGAACACTGAAGCTTTCTTT. This codes for CASSQDAVSNTEAFF.

The chain couples TRBV10-3 to TRBJ2-7; 9 positions match TRBD2. Germline lookup yields CDR1 ENHRY and CDR2 SYGVKD. The CDR3 is 14 residues long. Germline trimming cut 7 bases from V and 4 bases from J; bases unmatched to any gene: 8. The DNA for the CDR3 is TGTGCCATCACCGCTGGACTAGCGCAATACGAGCAGTACTTC. This translates into CAITAGLAQYEQYF.

The rearrangement links TRBV6-1 to TRBJ2-5, with D hard to call. With 8 bases removed from V and 0 bases from J, the gap between germline ends came to 10 bases. Germline loops: CDR1 MNHNS, CDR2 SASEGT. The CDR3 runs to 13 residues. In DNA form, the CDR3 reads TGTGCCAGCTTGCGGCAGTACCAAGAGACCCAGTACTTC. It encodes CASLRQYQETQYF.

This clone has just one count. The chain links TRBV4-3 to TRBJ2-1; 9 bases line up with TRBD2. This CDR3 has 16 amino acids. V was pared by 5 bases and J by 3 bases, with 8 bases of the junction left unmatched. Germline V gene sequence: CDR1 LGHNA, CDR2 YSLEER. CDR3 loop: CASSDTGTSLYNEQFF. The CDR3, as DNA: TGCGCCAGCAGCGATACCGGGACTAGCCTCTACAATGAGCAGTTCTTC.

The chain joins TRBV4-1 to TRBJ1-5; 9 nucleotides match TRBD1. The V gene end was trimmed by 1 base and the J gene end by 6 bases; junction bases not matched to a gene: 7. CDR1 is MGHRA, CDR2 YSYEKL, per germline. The CDR3 sequence is 16 residues long. CDR3 sequence: CASSQGPGQGGQPQHF. The CDR3 nucleotides are TGCGCCAGCAGCCAAGGTCCGGGACAGGGAGGTCAGCCCCAGCATTTT.

The chain couples TRBV11-2 to TRBJ2-1; D is possibly TRBD1 or TRBD2 (6 bases each). The V gene's germline CDR1 is SGHAT and CDR2 FQNNGV. V was trimmed by 3 bases and J by 4 bases, leaving 13 bases between them. The length of the CDR3 is 15 residues. CDR3 protein: CASSLSEGVYNEQFF. The CDR3 nucleotides are TGTGCCAGCAGCTTGTCGGAGGGGGTATACAATGAGCAGTTCTTC.

V is TRBV5-4 and J is TRBJ2-7; a possible D gene is TRBD2 (7 bases). V shed 3 bases and J shed 3 bases, with 10 bases lying between them. The CDR3 sequence is 13 residues long. Germline V lookup: CDR1 SGHNT, CDR2 YYREEE (reference sequence). As DNA, the CDR3 is TGTGCCAGCAGCTATAGGGGGGGCTACGAGCAGTACTTC. Its translation: CASSYRGGYEQYF.

V gene TRBV4-1 combines with J gene TRBJ2-5; D may be TRBD1 (5 bases). V dropped 1 base and J dropped 3 bases, with 18 bases sitting between them. Germline V gene data show CDR1 as MGHRA and CDR2 as YSYEKL. There are 17 residues in the CDR3. The CDR3 region is CASSQVQGRFREETQYF. CDR3 bases: TGCGCCAGCAGCCAAGTCCAGGGTCGGTTTCGGGAAGAGACCCAGTACTTC.

V usage is TRBV27 and J usage is TRBJ1-2; 8 bases fit TRBD1. Trimming took 4 bases from V and 5 from J; bases not matched to a gene: 3. This CDR3 has 13 residues. Germline V gives CDR1 MNHEY, CDR2 SMNVEV (reference sequence). In nucleotides, the CDR3 is TGTGCCAGCAGTTGGACAGGGACGTATGGCTACACCTTC. Translated: CASSWTGTYGYTF.

The V call is TRBV10-3, the J call TRBJ2-1; D gene ambiguous. This CDR3 is built from 16 residues. V lost 0 bases and J 0 bases, leaving 9 bases between the germline ends. Germline V gene sequence: CDR1 ENHRY, CDR2 SYGVKD. In nucleotides, the CDR3 is TGTGCCATCAGTGAGTCTTTTTACGACTCCTACAATGAGCAGTTCTTC. This sequence encodes CAISESFYDSYNEQFF.